This passage covers 16 T cell receptor beta chains from one sample sequenced in a study of blood T cell repertoires in COVID-19. Here immunoSEQ multiplex PCR was the method, and the copy in TCRdb shows in-frame clones only, minus some. The sample holds 150,000 to 200,000 clones, roughly 84% seen once. The sequenced material came from PBMCs or T cells enriched from blood (not recorded which). These receptors came from a man aged 50 to 60 who had recovered from COVID-19.

This chain joins TRBV10-3 and TRBJ2-1; 14 bases agree with TRBD2. From germline, CDR1 is ENHRY and CDR2 SYGVKD. J lost 10 bases, V lost 5 bases, and 13 bases had no gene match. There are 17 residues in the CDR3. The CDR3 coding sequence is TGTGCCATCAGTACCGGACTAGCGGGGGGCCAGAGGAACGAGCAGTTCTTC. Translated, it gives CAISTGLAGGQRNEQFF.

This clone has a handful of counts. The rearrangement joins TRBV10-1 to TRBJ2-7; D is possibly TRBD2 (7 bases). The germline gives CDR1 WNHNN, CDR2 SYGVQD (reference sequence). V was cut by 0 bases and J by 5 bases, with 17 bases left in between. This CDR3 region has 16 residues. The CDR3 is CASSESGGLAGNEQYF. The CDR3, as DNA: TGCGCCAGCAGTGAGTCGGGGGGGCTAGCTGGGAACGAGCAGTACTTC.

In its sample, this clone was seen once. The V call is TRBV5-5, the J call TRBJ1-5; possibly TRBD1 for D (6 bases). Germline loops: CDR1 SGHKS, CDR2 YYEKEE (reference sequence). Trimming removed 4 bases from V and 0 bases from J, with 11 bases in between. The CDR3 is 15 amino acids. CDR3 coding DNA: TGTGCCAGCAGCCCAGGGGTCACTAGCAATCAGCCCCAGCATTTT. This sequence encodes CASSPGVTSNQPQHF.

This chain uses TRBV4-1 with TRBJ1-1; D is perhaps TRBD1 (6 bases). V shed 3 bases and J shed 5 bases, with 10 bases lying between them. The CDR3 extends over 13 amino acids. Per the germline V gene, CDR1 is MGHRA and CDR2 is YSYEKL. The CDR3 sequence: CASSHNTGTEAFF. CDR3 in DNA: TGCGCCAGCAGCCACAACACAGGGACTGAAGCTTTCTTT.

V gene TRBV18 combines with J gene TRBJ1-1, with TRBD1 identical over 9 bases. Per germline, CDR1 KGHSH and CDR2 LQKENI. Germline trimming cut 3 bases from V and 4 bases from J; bases unmatched to any gene: 9. This CDR3 has 16 residues. The CDR3 is CASSPLPGQGSTEAFF. CDR3 DNA sequence: TGTGCCAGCTCACCGCTCCCCGGACAGGGGTCCACTGAAGCTTTCTTT.

CDR3 sequence: CATSKGDEAFF. Written as DNA, the CDR3 is TGTGCCACCAGCAAGGGGGACGAGGCTTTCTTT. V and J are TRBV24-1 and TRBJ1-1; TRBD1 is a possible D gene (6 bases). V was clipped by 7 bases and J by 11 bases, with 13 bases between them. CDR1 and CDR2 (germline): KGHDR, SFDVKD. The CDR3 has 11 amino acids.

This clone came up once. The chain recombines TRBV9 with TRBJ1-6, with 7 bases matching TRBD1. The CDR3 runs 17 residues. V lost 3 bases, J lost 0 bases, and 6 bases stayed unmatched. Per the germline V gene, CDR1 is SGDLS and CDR2 is YYNGEE. CDR3 sequence (DNA): TGTGCCAGCAGCGAGGGACAGTATAGCTCCTATAATTCACCCCTCCACTTT. It yields the protein CASSEGQYSSYNSPLHF.

This clone appeared once. V is TRBV30 and J is TRBJ2-7, with unresolved D. This CDR3 is built from 12 residues. V lost 2 bases and J lost 1, with 6 bases in between. Per germline, CDR1 GTSNPN and CDR2 SVGIG (reference sequence). The CDR3 sequence is CAWSIISYEQYF. The CDR3 region has the DNA TGTGCCTGGAGTATAATTTCCTACGAGCAGTACTTC.

The rearrangement joins TRBV7-9 to TRBJ2-1; possible D gene TRBD1, 6 bases. The CDR3 runs 15 residues. Germline assignment: CDR1 SEHNR and CDR2 FQNEAQ (reference sequence). Trimming stripped 6 bases from V and 3 bases from J, with 15 bases between. The CDR3 sequence: CASRQLGHGYNEQFF. The CDR3, as DNA: TGTGCCAGCAGACAATTGGGACACGGCTACAATGAGCAGTTCTTC.

The chain employs TRBV28 and TRBJ2-7; possible D gene TRBD2, 6 bases. CDR3 size: 14 residues. The ends were cut back, 7 bases at V and 4 bases at J, with 17 bases in the middle. Per the germline V gene, CDR1 is MDHEN and CDR2 is SYDVKM. For the CDR3, the DNA is TGTGCCAGCACCCGCGGGGTTCCAGGGTACGAGCAGTACTTC. Protein: CASTRGVPGYEQYF.

The gene calls are TRBV30 and TRBJ2-2, with a tentative D call TRBD1 (5 bases). The germline V gene encodes CDR1 GTSNPN and CDR2 SVGIG (reference sequence). Between the trimmed V and J ends, which lost 2 bases and 10 bases, there was a span of 11 bases. The CDR3 sequence is 12 residues long. CDR3 protein: CAWSSGLEELFF. CDR3 DNA: TGTGCCTGGAGTTCAGGGTTGGAGGAGCTGTTTTTT.

The V gene is TRBV18, the J gene TRBJ1-5; no reliable D call. Germline V gene data show CDR1 as KGHSH and CDR2 as LQKENI. Trimming cost V 6 bases and J 0 bases, with 9 bases left between them. The CDR3 is 14 amino acids. The CDR3 DNA reads as TGTGCCAGCTCTCAACAGTATAGCAATCAGCCCCAGCATTTT. It encodes CASSQQYSNQPQHF.

The CDR3 nucleotides are TGTGCCAGCAGCCGAGCGGGGGACCTCTCCTACGAGCAGTACTTC. Encoded protein: CASSRAGDLSYEQYF. This chain connects TRBV5-6 to TRBJ2-7; 8 nucleotides agree with TRBD2. The junction had 6 bases not matched to a gene; V was cut back by 4 bases and J by 0 bases. The CDR3 consists of 15 residues. Germline V lookup: CDR1 SGHDT, CDR2 YYEEEE. Drawing the rest from reference TRBV5-6 and TRBJ2-7, the complete variable domain is DAGVTQSPTHLIKTRGQQVTLRCSPKSGHDTVSWYQQALGQGPQFIFQYYEEEERQRGNFPDRFSGHQFPNYSSELNVNALLLGDSALYLCASSRAGDLSYEQYFGPGTRLTVT.

The rearrangement uses TRBV18 and TRBJ1-5; 7 bases align to TRBD1. The germline gives CDR1 KGHSH, CDR2 LQKENI. With V trimmed by 3 bases and J by 6 bases, 11 bases remained unmatched. The CDR3 covers 16 residues. The CDR3 coding sequence is TGTGCCAGCTCACCTAGGGGGCAGGCCGCGGGTCAGCCCCAGCATTTT. Encoded protein: CASSPRGQAAGQPQHF.

This clone was counted once. The rearrangement uses TRBV5-5 and TRBJ1-5; D gene unclear. Deletions cut 0 bases from V and 0 bases from J, with 10 bases between. Germline V lookup: CDR1 SGHKS, CDR2 YYEKEE (reference sequence). The CDR3 consists of 16 residues. CDR3 sequence (DNA): TGTGCCAGCAGCTTGGCGGCAGACTATAGCAATCAGCCCCAGCATTTT. Translation: CASSLAADYSNQPQHF.

The chain couples TRBV10-1 to TRBJ2-1, with 15 bases aligning to TRBD2. The CDR3 covers 16 residues. V shed 5 bases, J shed 10 bases, and the junction held 9 bases outside the gene matches. The germline V gene has CDR1 WNHNN and CDR2 SYGVQD (reference sequence). Here the CDR3 reads CASSMGLAGGLGEQFF. The CDR3 nucleotides are TGCGCCAGCAGTATGGGACTAGCGGGAGGATTGGGGGAGCAGTTCTTC.